The entry below describes one T cell receptor beta chain. The source of the sample is a study of blood T cell repertoires in COVID-19. Study context: Researchers got acute and convalescent COVID-19 samples from the United States, Italy and Spain. The cDNA or gDNA used as material had been derived from T cells, B-cell-depleted T cells, or PBMCs.

The CDR3 totals 16 residues. From germline, CDR1 is SGDLS and CDR2 YYNGEE. The V gene end was trimmed by 0 bases and the J gene end by 2 bases; junction bases not matched to a gene: 2. Authors' analysis steps: Amplifying reference gene primers gave estimates of nucleated cell counts. TCRdb keeps only in-frame clones here, not all; method: immunoSEQ multiplex PCR. V and J calls and clone size are copied from that table; D and trimming were computed from the DNA. The sample consists of approximately 110,000 clones, 65% to 85% of them appearing once. The sequencing input was peripheral blood. J is TRBJ2-1 and V is TRBV9, with TRBD2 matching 10 bases. The clonotype comes from a man aged 50 to 59 with acute or convalescent COVID-19. The CDR3 here is CASSVVSGGPYNEQFF. The DNA for the CDR3 is TGTGCCAGCAGCGTAGTTAGCGGGGGGCCCTACAATGAGCAGTTCTTC.